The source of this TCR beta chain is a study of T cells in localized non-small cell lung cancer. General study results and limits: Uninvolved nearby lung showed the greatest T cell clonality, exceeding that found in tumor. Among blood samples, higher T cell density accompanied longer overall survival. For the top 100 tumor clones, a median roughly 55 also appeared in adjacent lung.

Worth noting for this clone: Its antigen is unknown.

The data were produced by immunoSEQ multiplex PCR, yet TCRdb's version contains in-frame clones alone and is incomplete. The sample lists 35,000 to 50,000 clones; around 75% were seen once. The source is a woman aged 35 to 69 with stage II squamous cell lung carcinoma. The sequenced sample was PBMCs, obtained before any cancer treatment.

CDR3: CASSQVTGGTNTGELFF. In DNA, the CDR3 is TGCGCCAGCAGCCAAGTAACGGGGGGGACGAACACCGGGGAGCTGTTTTTT. V usage is TRBV4-1 and J usage is TRBJ2-2, with 8 bases matching TRBD2. J was trimmed by 0 bases and V by 1 base; bases with no gene match: 4. This CDR3 has 17 amino acids. CDR1 MGHRA and CDR2 YSYEKL come from the germline V gene.